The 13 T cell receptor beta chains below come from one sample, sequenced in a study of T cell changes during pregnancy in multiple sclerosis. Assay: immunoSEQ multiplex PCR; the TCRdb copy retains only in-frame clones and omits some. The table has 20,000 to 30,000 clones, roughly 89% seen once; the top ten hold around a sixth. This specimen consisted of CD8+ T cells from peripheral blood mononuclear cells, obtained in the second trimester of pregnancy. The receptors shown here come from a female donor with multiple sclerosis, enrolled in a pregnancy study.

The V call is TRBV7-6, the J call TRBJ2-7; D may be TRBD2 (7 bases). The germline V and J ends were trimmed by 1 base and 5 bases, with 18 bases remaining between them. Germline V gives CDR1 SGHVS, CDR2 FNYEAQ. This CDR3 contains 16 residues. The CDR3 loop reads CASSLEAGARSDEQYF. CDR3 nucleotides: TGTGCCAGCAGCTTAGAGGCGGGGGCCAGGTCTGACGAGCAGTACTTC. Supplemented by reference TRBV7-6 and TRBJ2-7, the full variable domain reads GAGVSQSPRYKVTKRGQDVALRCDPISGHVSLYWYRQALGQGPEFLTYFNYEAQQDKSGLPNDRFSAERPEGSISTLTIQRTEQRDSAMYRCASSLEAGARSDEQYFGPGTRLTVT.

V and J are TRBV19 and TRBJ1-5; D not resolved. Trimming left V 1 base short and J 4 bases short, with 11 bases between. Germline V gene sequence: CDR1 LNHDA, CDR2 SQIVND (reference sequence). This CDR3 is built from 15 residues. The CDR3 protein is CASSIGSGFNQPQHF. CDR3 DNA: TGTGCCAGTAGTATAGGGAGTGGGTTTAATCAGCCCCAGCATTTT.

The DNA of the CDR3 is TGTGCCAGCACTAAGGCGGGGACCGAGACCCAGTACTTC. This codes for CASTKAGTETQYF. The chain joins TRBV6-1 to TRBJ2-5; D may be TRBD2 (6 bases). The CDR3 is 13 residues long. Germline CDR1 and CDR2: MNHNS and SASEGT. Trimming stripped 7 bases from V and 5 bases from J, with 14 bases between.

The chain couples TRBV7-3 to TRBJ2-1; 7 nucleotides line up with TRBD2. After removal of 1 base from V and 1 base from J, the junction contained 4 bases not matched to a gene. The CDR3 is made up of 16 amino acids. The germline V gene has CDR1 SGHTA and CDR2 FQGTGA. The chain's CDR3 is CASSLITGGSYNEQFF. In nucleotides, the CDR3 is TGTGCCAGCAGCTTAATAACGGGGGGTTCCTACAATGAGCAGTTCTTC.

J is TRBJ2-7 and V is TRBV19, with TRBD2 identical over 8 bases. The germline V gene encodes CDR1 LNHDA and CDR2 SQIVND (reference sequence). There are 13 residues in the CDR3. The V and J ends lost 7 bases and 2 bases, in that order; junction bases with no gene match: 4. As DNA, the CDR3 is TGTGCCAGTACCCCCGGGGGGGCCTACGAGCAGTACTTC. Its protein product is CASTPGGAYEQYF. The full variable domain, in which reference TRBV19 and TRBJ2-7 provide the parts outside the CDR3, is DGGITQSPKYLFRKEGQNVTLSCEQNLNHDAMYWYRQDPGQGLRLIYYSQIVNDFQKGDIAEGYSVSREKKESFPLTVTSAQKNPTAFYLCASTPGGAYEQYFGPGTRLTVT.

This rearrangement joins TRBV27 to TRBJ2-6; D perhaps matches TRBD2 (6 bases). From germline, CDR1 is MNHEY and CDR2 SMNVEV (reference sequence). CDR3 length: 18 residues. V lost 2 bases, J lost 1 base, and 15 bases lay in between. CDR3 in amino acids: CASSLRGIGGSGANVLTF. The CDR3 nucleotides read TGTGCCAGCAGTTTACGGGGGATTGGGGGATCTGGGGCCAACGTCCTGACTTTC.

The chain's CDR3 is CASSGREPYEQYF. The CDR3 nucleotides are TGTGCCAGTAGTGGGCGGGAGCCCTACGAGCAGTACTTC. The chain employs TRBV19 and TRBJ2-7; 7 nucleotides line up with TRBD2. CDR3 size: 13 residues. The germline V gene has CDR1 LNHDA and CDR2 SQIVND (reference sequence). The V segment lost 5 bases and the J segment 2 bases; nucleotides outside the gene matches: 3.

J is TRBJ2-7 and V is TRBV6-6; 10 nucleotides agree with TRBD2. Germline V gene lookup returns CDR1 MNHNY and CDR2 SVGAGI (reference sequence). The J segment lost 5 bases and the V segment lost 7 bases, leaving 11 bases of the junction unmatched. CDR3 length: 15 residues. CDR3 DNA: TGTGCCAGCACCACAGTAGGGCTAGCGGGAGACGAGCAGTACTTC. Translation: CASTTVGLAGDEQYF.

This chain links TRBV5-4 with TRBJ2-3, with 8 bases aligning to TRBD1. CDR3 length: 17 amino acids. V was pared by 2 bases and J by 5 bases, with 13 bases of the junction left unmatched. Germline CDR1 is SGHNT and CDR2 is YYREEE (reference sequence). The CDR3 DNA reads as TGTGCCAGCAGCTTAGTCCAGGGGGCTCCTCGAGGAGATACGCAGTATTTT. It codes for CASSLVQGAPRGDTQYF. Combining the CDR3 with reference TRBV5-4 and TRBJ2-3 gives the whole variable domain ETGVTQSPTHLIKTRGQQVTLRCSSQSGHNTVSWYQQALGQGPQFIFQYYREEENGRGNFPPRFSGLQFPNYSSELNVNALELDDSALYLCASSLVQGAPRGDTQYFGPGTRLTVL.

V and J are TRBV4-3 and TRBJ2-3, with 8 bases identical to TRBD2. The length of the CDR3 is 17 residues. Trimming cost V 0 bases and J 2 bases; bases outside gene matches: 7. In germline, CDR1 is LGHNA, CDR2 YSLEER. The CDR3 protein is CASSQEALAGTTDTQYF. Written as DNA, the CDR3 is TGCGCCAGCAGCCAAGAAGCCCTAGCGGGCACCACAGATACGCAGTATTTT.

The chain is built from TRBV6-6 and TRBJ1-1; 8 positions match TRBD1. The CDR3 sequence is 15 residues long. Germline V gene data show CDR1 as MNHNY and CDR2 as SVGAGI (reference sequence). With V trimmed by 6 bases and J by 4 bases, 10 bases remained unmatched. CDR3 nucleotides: TGTGCCAGCAGCCGGACAGGGCCTGGGAGCACTGAAGCTTTCTTT. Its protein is CASSRTGPGSTEAFF.

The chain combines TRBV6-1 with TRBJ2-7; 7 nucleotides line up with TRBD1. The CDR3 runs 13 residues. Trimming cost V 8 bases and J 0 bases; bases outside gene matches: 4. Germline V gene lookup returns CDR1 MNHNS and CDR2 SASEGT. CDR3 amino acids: CASATGDSYEQYF. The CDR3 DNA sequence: TGTGCCAGCGCTACAGGGGACTCCTACGAGCAGTACTTC.

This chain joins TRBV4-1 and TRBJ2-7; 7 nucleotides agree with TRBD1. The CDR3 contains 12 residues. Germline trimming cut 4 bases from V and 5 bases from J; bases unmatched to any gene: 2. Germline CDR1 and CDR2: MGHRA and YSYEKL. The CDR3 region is CASSLQGDEQYF. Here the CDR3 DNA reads TGCGCCAGCAGCCTTCAGGGGGACGAGCAGTACTTC.